This T cell receptor (beta chain) stems from a study of T cell clusters in autoimmune cytopenias. Study-level points and caveats: No cluster-lack signature appeared between secondary cytopenia and chronic lymphocytic leukemia patients, apparently due to lymphoma masking. TRB repertoire shifts in secondary cytopenia and chronic lymphocytic leukemia mostly reflected lymphoma, not autoimmunity. Physiological T cell clusters of healthy donors were apparently absent in primary autoimmune cytopenia patients.

TRB amplification used around 260 ng of peripheral blood genomic DNA. CDR1 and CDR2 from the germline V gene are MNHNY and SVGAGI (reference sequence). The CDR3 covers 17 residues. One tube held mixed TRB-A and TRB-B primer pools for touch-down PCR. TCRdb reworked the multiplex PCR reads into one entry per CDR3 protein, no DNA. The clone table shows about 9,500 distinct CDR3 sequences, with the ten largest holding about 10%. Frequency places this clonotype as medium-sized (0.01 to 0.1%). The antigen is unknown. The chain couples TRBV6-6 to TRBJ2-7. The material sequenced was peripheral blood. The TCR originated in a human donor with an autoimmune cytopenia or autoimmune hepatitis (not recorded which). The CDR3 reads CASSYGVGPEWKPEQYF.